The rows below give T cell receptor beta chains drawn from one sample of a study of T-cell memory formation after mild COVID-19. TCRdb itself ran the 5' RACE reads through MiXCR, one entry per CDR3 protein. The sample lists 400,000 or so distinct CDR3 sequences, under 25% occurring once. Sequenced sample: PBMCs or a T cell subset sorted from them (not recorded which). Source of these receptors: an adult woman who had mild COVID-19 (a few samples of this study predate the infection). Cell type and time point are not known. Each CDR3 is given with its conserved first and last residue. D genes are given only for firm matches. Expanded clones are given a class, and other clones once, few, many or no size at all.

V gene	clone size	D gene	J gene	CDR3 protein	CDR3 DNA
TRBV20-1	few	NA	TRBJ2-1	CSARDPARSSYNEQFF	TGCAGTGCTAGAGACCCGGCCCGAAGCTCCTACAATGAGCAGTTCTTC
TRBV27	few	NA	TRBJ2-2	CASSIPTSQGPGELFF	TGTGCCAGCAGTATTCCGACCAGCCAAGGACCCGGGGAGCTGTTTTTT
TRBV6-5	NA	NA	TRBJ1-2	CASSYWGTTSHYGYTF	TGTGCCAGCAGTTACTGGGGGACAACTTCCCACTATGGCTACACCTTC
TRBV5-1	few	TRBD1	TRBJ2-1	CASSRTGVYNEQFF	TGCGCCAGCAGTCGGACAGGGGTTTACAATGAGCAGTTCTTC
TRBV5-6	NA	NA	TRBJ2-4	CASSPLDQNIQYF	TGTGCCAGCAGCCCCCTGGACCAAAACATTCAGTACTTC
TRBV12-3/TRBV12-4	few	NA	TRBJ1-5	CASQGMSHQPQHF	TGTGCCAGCCAAGGCATGTCCCATCAGCCCCAGCATTTT
TRBV20-1	few	NA	TRBJ2-7	CSARAVAVSYEQYF	TGCAGTGCTAGAGCGGTCGCCGTCTCCTACGAGCAGTACTTC
TRBV12-3/TRBV12-4	few	TRBD1	TRBJ1-6	CASSRFRDRGPSSSYNSPLHF	TGTGCCAGCAGTCGCTTTCGGGACAGGGGGCCTTCGAGCTCCTATAATTCACCCCTCCACTTT
TRBV25-1	NA	TRBD2	TRBJ2-4	CASSAPGGNIQYF	TGTGCCAGCAGTGCCCCGGGGGGAAACATTCAGTACTTC
TRBV12-3/TRBV12-4	NA	TRBD1	TRBJ1-1	CASSSSRDRGKDTEAFF	TGTGCCAGCAGTTCGTCCCGGGACAGGGGAAAGGACACTGAAGCTTTCTTT
TRBV12-3/TRBV12-4	NA	NA	TRBJ1-1	CASSTRGAYTEAFF	TGTGCCAGCAGTACCAGGGGCGCGTACACTGAAGCTTTCTTT
TRBV18	few	NA	TRBJ2-5	CASSPRQKETQYF	TGTGCCAGCTCACCACGACAGAAAGAGACCCAGTACTTC
TRBV6-5	NA	NA	TRBJ1-3	CASRGGSISGNTIYF	TGTGCCAGCAGGGGAGGCAGTATCTCTGGAAACACCATATATTTT
TRBV27	NA	TRBD1	TRBJ1-5	CASSLNRQGRDSNQPQHF	TGTGCCAGCAGTTTAAATCGACAGGGTCGGGATAGCAATCAGCCCCAGCATTTT
TRBV7-9	NA	TRBD2	TRBJ2-7	CASRAIGTSVMEQYF	TGTGCCAGCAGGGCAATCGGGACTAGCGTGATGGAGCAGTACTTC
TRBV30	few	TRBD1	TRBJ1-2	CAWSVLGRGTKGYTF	TGTGCCTGGAGTGTACTGGGCAGGGGGACGAAGGGCTACACCTTC
TRBV20-1	few	NA	TRBJ1-4	CSAQDGIRDEKLFF	TGCAGTGCTCAAGACGGAATAAGGGATGAAAAACTGTTTTTT
TRBV20-1	NA	NA	TRBJ1-2	CSARDWSDGYTF	TGCAGTGCTAGAGATTGGAGCGATGGCTACACCTTC
TRBV2	NA	NA	TRBJ2-5	CASSSGSAGGFEAETQYF	TGTGCCAGCAGTTCTGGTAGCGCGGGTGGATTCGAGGCAGAGACCCAGTACTTC
TRBV7-3	NA	NA	TRBJ2-1	CASSLTGGHNEQFF	TGTGCCAGCAGCTTAACGGGCGGACACAATGAGCAGTTCTTC
TRBV4-2	many	TRBD1	TRBJ2-3	CASSSQPIGQGTDTQYF	TGTGCCAGCAGCTCCCAACCTATAGGACAGGGTACAGATACGCAGTATTTT
TRBV4-2	few	NA	TRBJ1-2	CASSQATTTSYGYTF	TGTGCCAGCAGCCAAGCGACGACAACGTCCTATGGCTACACCTTC
TRBV4-1	once	NA	TRBJ2-5	CASSQQQPIRGTTLQETQYF	TGCGCCAGCAGCCAACAACAGCCCATACGCGGGACAACCCTCCAAGAGACCCAGTACTTC
TRBV7-2	NA	NA	TRBJ2-2	CASSSLIGTGELFF	TGTGCCAGCAGCTCGCTTATTGGGACCGGGGAGCTGTTTTTT